This T cell receptor beta chain was captured in a study of blood T cell repertoires in COVID-19. As for the study in general: PBMCs, B-cell-depleted T cells, or T cells were the source of the cDNA or gDNA that made up the material.

The cohort comprised adults aged roughly 18 to 95 years residing in about 25 US areas. Per the original methods: Amplification of reference gene primers provided the estimated nucleated cell counts. Profiled with immunoSEQ multiplex PCR; TCRdb holds only in-frame clones, not every one. The DNA was the basis for D and trimming; V, J and clone size are from that table. This sample has fewer than 400,000 clones; more than 85% occur once, and the top ten carry 3.9%. Germline CDR1 is SGDLS and CDR2 is YYNGEE. V shed 0 bases and J 0 bases; nucleotides not matched to a gene: 4. CDR3 length equals 16 residues.

Sequences were obtained from PBMCs or T cells enriched from blood (not recorded which). The chain is built from TRBV9 and TRBJ2-7; 9 positions match TRBD1. This TCR was sampled from a woman in her twenties or thirties who had been exposed to COVID-19. Here the CDR3 DNA reads TGTGCCAGCAGCGTAGGGGGGGACAGGGCCTCCTACGAGCAGTACTTC. Protein: CASSVGGDRASYEQYF.